Described below is a single TCR beta chain sequence and its context. In the study's own analysis: By means of reference gene primer amplification, nucleated cell counts were estimated. TCRdb's table, derived via immunoSEQ multiplex PCR, lists solely in-frame clones and lacks some. V, J and clone size were drawn from that table, and D and trimming were deduced from the DNA. The sample has 150,000 or so clones, approximately 91% seen once. This specimen comes from a study of blood T cell repertoires in COVID-19. Study-level information: Donors in the United States, Italy and Spain gave samples during acute or convalescent COVID-19. Sources were T cells, B-cell-depleted T cells, or PBMCs; the material itself was cDNA or gDNA.

There are 16 residues in the CDR3. The germline V and J ends were trimmed by 0 bases and 1 base, with 10 bases remaining between them. The V gene's germline CDR1 is SGHRS and CDR2 YFSETQ. The sequence was collected from a man between 18 and 29 years old with acute or convalescent COVID-19. V gene TRBV5-1 combines with J gene TRBJ2-2, with a tentative D call TRBD1 (6 bases). Sequencing was carried out using peripheral blood. DNA for the CDR3: TGCGCCAGCAGCTTGGCCGGGACACTGAACACCGGGGAGCTGTTTTTT. Its translation: CASSLAGTLNTGELFF.